This T cell receptor beta chain was captured in a study of naive and memory T cell subsets. An oligonucleotide containing a UMI was ligated to the 3' end of TCR cDNA. Whole-blood samples were less than 3 ml of peripheral blood from healthy adult volunteers. Reverse transcription used DNase-treated unsorted total RNA, aiming for 1 to 1000 ng. Four PCR rounds used nested alpha and beta constant region primers plus the SP2 primer. A single record per CDR3 protein comes from TCRdb applying MiXCR to the 5' RACE reads. The sample records tens of thousands of distinct CDR3 sequences, over 6% being singletons. This clonotype was seen only a few times. This CDR3 region has 12 residues. Germline CDR1 SGHTA, CDR2 FQGNSA. Deletions cut 4 bases from V and 9 bases from J, with 10 bases between.

The chain combines TRBV7-2 with TRBJ2-1; TRBD1 might be the D (6 bases). This sequence was found in a female donor in good health. The CDR3 region has the DNA TGTGCCAGCAGCTCCGACAGGACTGAGCAGTTCTTC. The encoded protein is CASSSDRTEQFF.